What follows are 5 T cell receptor beta chains derived from one specimen sequenced in a study of lymphopenia after photon versus proton radiotherapy. Assay used: immunoSEQ multiplex PCR; TCRdb lists only in-frame clones, some missing. Found here are approximately 30,000 clones, 90% to 95% of them singletons; the top ten hold less than 0.75%. The sample consisted of peripheral blood, taken from a patient treated with photon-based radiotherapy. These receptors came from a woman aged 45-65 years with cholangiocarcinoma.

The rearrangement uses TRBV5-1 and TRBJ2-2; possible D gene TRBD1, 6 bases. The germline gives CDR1 SGHRS, CDR2 YFSETQ. The CDR3 runs to 14 residues. V was clipped by 2 bases and J by 4 bases, with 9 bases between them. CDR3: CASSFTGSTGELFF. The CDR3 bases are TGCGCCAGCAGCTTTACAGGGTCCACCGGGGAGCTGTTTTTT. Drawing the rest from reference TRBV5-1 and TRBJ2-2, the complete variable domain is KAGVTQTPRYLIKTRGQQVTLSCSPISGHRSVSWYQQTPGQGLQFLFEYFSETQRNKGNFPGRFSGRQFSNSRSEMNVSTLELGDSALYLCASSFTGSTGELFFGEGSRLTVL.

This clone was observed once. The rearrangement joins TRBV7-2 to TRBJ2-1; D possibly matches TRBD1 or TRBD2 (5 bases each). V was shortened by 5 bases and J by 6 bases, with 17 bases between the two germline ends. CDR3 size: 15 residues. Germline V CDR1 and CDR2: SGHTA, FQGNSA. CDR3 amino acids: CASSGGPPVGNEQFF. Here the CDR3 DNA reads TGTGCCAGCAGCGGGGGACCCCCGGTGGGCAATGAGCAGTTCTTC. Looking up the rest from reference TRBV7-2 and TRBJ2-1 gives the full variable domain: GAGVSQSPSNKVTEKGKDVELRCDPISGHTALYWYRQSLGQGLEFLIYFQGNSAPDKSGLPSDRFSAERTGGSVSTLTIQRTQQEDSAVYLCASSGGPPVGNEQFFGPGTRLTVL.

The rearrangement uses TRBV6-4 and TRBJ2-3; D not certain. V shed 3 bases and J shed 3 bases, with 7 bases lying between them. In germline, CDR1 is MRHNA, CDR2 SNTAGT. The CDR3 is 13 amino acids. CDR3 DNA sequence: TGTGCCAGCAGTGAGTGGAGAACAGATACGCAGTATTTT. Amino acids: CASSEWRTDTQYF.

The chain is built from TRBV6-1 and TRBJ1-2; tentative D call: TRBD1 (5 bases). The CDR3 is 13 residues long. Trimming cost V 0 bases and J 5 bases, with 7 bases left between them. Germline V gene sequence: CDR1 MNHNS, CDR2 SASEGT. CDR3 in DNA: TGTGCCAGCAGTGAAGCAGGGGATTATGGCTACACCTTC. The encoded protein is CASSEAGDYGYTF.

The chain is built from TRBV4-3 and TRBJ2-7, with TRBD2 as a possible D gene (6 bases). Germline assignment: CDR1 LGHNA and CDR2 YSLEER. The ends were cut back, 0 bases at V and 4 bases at J, with 19 bases in the middle. The CDR3 length is 17 residues. This chain's CDR3 is CASSQDLETRESYEQYF. Here the CDR3 DNA reads TGCGCCAGCAGCCAAGATCTTGAGACTAGAGAATCGTACGAGCAGTACTTC.